Below are 9 T cell receptor beta chains sequenced from a single sample in a study of identical twins. TCRdb itself ran the 5' RACE reads through MiXCR, one entry per CDR3 protein. Counted here are roughly 690,000 distinct CDR3 sequences, roughly 6.2% occurring once; the ten biggest clones make up roughly 1.8%. Sequencing used naive T cells sorted from blood. Every receptor here comes from a man aged 18 to 30 in good health.

This clonotype showed up many times. The chain recombines TRBV28 with TRBJ2-7, with TRBD2 identical over 7 bases. J gave up 7 bases and V 2 bases, and 2 bases lay outside the gene matches. Germline V lookup: CDR1 MDHEN, CDR2 SYDVKM. The CDR3 spans 12 residues. The CDR3 spells CASSLRGGEQYF. The CDR3 nucleotides are TGTGCCAGCAGTTTAAGGGGAGGGGAGCAGTACTTC.

V gene TRBV5-1 combines with J gene TRBJ2-1, with TRBD2 matching 7 bases. The CDR3 runs to 16 residues. CDR1 and CDR2 from the germline V gene are SGHRS and YFSETQ. Unmatched junction bases numbered 9, after V lost 1 base and J lost 5 bases. CDR3 bases: TGCGCCAGCAGCTTGCTAGCGGAGGGCAAGGACAATGAGCAGTTCTTC. This translates into CASSLLAEGKDNEQFF.

The CDR3 DNA follows: TGTGCCAGCAGCCCCAAATCCCCCGGGGCTAGCGGGATCCGCACAGATACGCAGTATTTT. It specifies CASSPKSPGASGIRTDTQYF. The chain recombines TRBV11-2 with TRBJ2-3; TRBD2 aligns across 9 bases. V lost 5 bases, J lost 1 base, and 19 bases stayed unmatched. The CDR3 has 20 residues. Germline V gene sequence: CDR1 SGHAT, CDR2 FQNNGV.

Only a few counts were recorded for this clonotype. DNA for the CDR3: TGTGCCACCAGCAGAGACTTTGCGGGCGAATATGGCTACACCTTC. This translates into CATSRDFAGEYGYTF. The chain joins TRBV15 to TRBJ1-2; unclear D gene. The CDR3 consists of 15 residues. V was clipped by 0 bases and J by 5 bases, with 13 bases between them. The germline V gene has CDR1 LNHNV and CDR2 YYDKDF (reference sequence).

The table lists this clonotype with many counts. V usage is TRBV7-8 and J usage is TRBJ2-1; perhaps TRBD2 as D (6 bases). From germline, CDR1 is SGHVS and CDR2 FQNEAQ. V was trimmed by 4 bases and J by 6 bases, leaving 16 bases between them. CDR3 length: 15 amino acids. The CDR3 nucleotides are TGTGCCAGCAGCTCTAAAGGGCGGGGAAGCAATGAGCAGTTCTTC. Its protein product is CASSSKGRGSNEQFF.

This sequence joins TRBV5-5 and TRBJ1-2; 12 nucleotides match TRBD1. CDR1 is SGHKS and CDR2 is YYEKEE in the germline V gene (reference sequence). The ends lost 0 bases at V and 6 bases at J; junction bases unmatched: 3. The CDR3 length is 15 residues. DNA of the CDR3: TGTGCCAGCAGCTTGGGGGACAGGGGGCATGATGGCTACACCTTC. The encoded protein is CASSLGDRGHDGYTF.

A few counts support this clonotype. The CDR3 sequence: CSEWDARTNRGYTF. The CDR3, as DNA: TGCAGCGAATGGGACGCCCGAACGAATCGTGGCTACACCTTC. The chain joins TRBV29-1 to TRBJ1-2; a possible D gene is TRBD1 (5 bases). The CDR3 contains 14 residues. CDR1 and CDR2 (germline): SQVTM, ANQGSEA. V was trimmed by 7 bases and J by 7 bases, leaving 22 bases between them.

This rearrangement joins TRBV5-1 to TRBJ2-4; either TRBD1 or TRBD2 may fit D (6 bases each). Germline V gene lookup returns CDR1 SGHRS and CDR2 YFSETQ. CDR3 length: 14 amino acids. The ends were cut back, 4 bases at V and 6 bases at J, with 14 bases in the middle. CDR3 nucleotide sequence: TGCGCCAGCAGCGTGGACCCGGGGGCAAACATTCAGTACTTC. Its protein is CASSVDPGANIQYF.

The CDR3 DNA is TGTGCCAGCACGGACGGGCCCCGAGAGGATGAGCAGTTCTTC. Translating it yields CASTDGPREDEQFF. V usage is TRBV2 and J usage is TRBJ2-1, with D uncertain. The CDR3 loop spans 14 amino acids. V dropped 7 bases and J dropped 8 bases, with 18 bases sitting between them. The germline CDR1 and CDR2 sequences are SNHLY and FYNNEI.